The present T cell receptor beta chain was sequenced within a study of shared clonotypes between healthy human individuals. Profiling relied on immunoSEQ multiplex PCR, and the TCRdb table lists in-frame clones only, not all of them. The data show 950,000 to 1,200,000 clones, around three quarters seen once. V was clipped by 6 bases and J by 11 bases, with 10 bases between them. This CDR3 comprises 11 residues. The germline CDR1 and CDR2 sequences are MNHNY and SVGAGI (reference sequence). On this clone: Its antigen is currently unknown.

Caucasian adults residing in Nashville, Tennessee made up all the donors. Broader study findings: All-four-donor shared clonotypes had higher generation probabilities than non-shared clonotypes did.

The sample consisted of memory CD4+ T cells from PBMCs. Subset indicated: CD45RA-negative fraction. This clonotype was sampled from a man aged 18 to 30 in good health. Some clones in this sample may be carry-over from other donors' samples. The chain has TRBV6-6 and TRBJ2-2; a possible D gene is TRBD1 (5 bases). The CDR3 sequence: CASSYGAELFF. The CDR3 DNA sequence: TGTGCCAGCAGCTATGGGGCCGAGCTGTTTTTT.